Presented here are 30 T cell receptor beta chains from one specimen sequenced in a study of T cells in Graves' hyperthyroidism and ophthalmopathy. What was amplified from RNA transcripts were TCR beta CDR3 regions. HTBI primers were used for first-round RT-PCR of the TCR CDR3. One entry per CDR3 protein results from TCRdb running MiXCR on the multiplex PCR reads. Among approximately 400,000 distinct CDR3 sequences listed, over 12% were seen once. The sample consisted of blood. These receptors were taken from a man aged 45-65 years with Graves' ophthalmopathy.

The V gene is TRBV18, the J gene TRBJ2-1; 12 nucleotides line up with TRBD2. CDR3 length equals 18 residues. The trim removed 6 bases at V and 5 bases at J, leaving 14 bases unmatched. In germline, CDR1 is KGHSH, CDR2 LQKENI. DNA of the CDR3: TGTGCCAGCTCGTTGACTAGCGGGAGAGTTGGACGGGACAATGAGCAGTTCTTC. This translates into CASSLTSGRVGRDNEQFF.

This clonotype appeared many times. The chain employs TRBV15 and TRBJ2-2, with 9 bases matching TRBD1. This CDR3 comprises 16 residues. Looked up from germline, CDR1 is LNHNV and CDR2 is YYDKDF (reference sequence). With 1 base clipped from V and 7 bases from J, the junction kept 7 bases outside the gene matches. CDR3 nucleotides: TGTGCCACCAGCAGAGGGGGACAGGGCTTTCACGGGGAGCTGTTTTTT. Translation: CATSRGGQGFHGELFF.

The rearrangement uses TRBV20-1 and TRBJ2-3; the D gene is possibly TRBD2 (5 bases). CDR3 length equals 11 residues. Trimming pared 8 bases from V and 5 bases from J, leaving 11 bases between. The germline gives CDR1 DFQATT, CDR2 SNEGSKA (reference sequence). CDR3 protein: CSFGLGDTQYF. CDR3 DNA sequence: TGCAGTTTCGGACTGGGAGATACGCAGTATTTT.

This clonotype was recorded many times. The chain joins TRBV20-1 to TRBJ2-7; D is ambiguous. Germline V lookup: CDR1 DFQATT, CDR2 SNEGSKA (reference sequence). The V and J ends lost 3 bases and 5 bases respectively, with 8 bases between them. The CDR3 loop spans 11 amino acids. CDR3 protein: CSASAGHEQYF. The CDR3 DNA is TGCAGTGCTAGCGCCGGACACGAGCAGTACTTC.

The sample holds many counts of this clonotype. The chain employs TRBV7-2 and TRBJ2-1; tentatively, D is TRBD1 or TRBD2 (5 bases each). Deletions cut 4 bases from V and 6 bases from J, with 13 bases between. There are 14 residues in the CDR3. The germline V gene has CDR1 SGHTA and CDR2 FQGNSA. CDR3 protein: CASSSDWGGNEQFF. The CDR3 nucleotides are TGTGCCAGCAGCTCGGACTGGGGCGGCAATGAGCAGTTCTTC. The full variable domain, in which reference TRBV7-2 and TRBJ2-1 provide the parts outside the CDR3, is GAGVSQSPSNKVTEKGKDVELRCDPISGHTALYWYRQSLGQGLEFLIYFQGNSAPDKSGLPSDRFSAERTGGSVSTLTIQRTQQEDSAVYLCASSSDWGGNEQFFGPGTRLTVL.

The genes are TRBV28 and TRBJ2-2; a possible D gene is TRBD2 (5 bases). CDR1 MDHEN and CDR2 SYDVKM come from the germline V gene. Trimming cost V 5 bases and J 1 base, with 11 bases left between them. The length of the CDR3 is 15 residues. CDR3 loop: CASSDERGNTGELFF. In DNA, the CDR3 is TGTGCCAGCAGTGACGAACGGGGGAACACCGGGGAGCTGTTTTTT.

This clonotype was recorded many times. The J gene is TRBJ2-1, the V gene TRBV27, with TRBD2 matching 14 bases. CDR1 and CDR2 from the germline V gene are MNHEY and SMNVEV (reference sequence). Trimming at V came to 3 bases and at J to 6 bases, leaving 10 bases not matched to a gene. The CDR3 is 18 residues long. This CDR3 reads CASSFVRGLAGGGNEQFF. The CDR3 DNA reads TGTGCCAGCAGTTTTGTACGCGGACTAGCGGGAGGTGGCAATGAGCAGTTCTTC.

This clonotype has just a few counts. The rearrangement links TRBV24-1 to TRBJ2-1; 14 bases map to TRBD2. Germline loops: CDR1 KGHDR, CDR2 SFDVKD. V was clipped by 1 base and J by 12 bases; unmatched bases: 7. This CDR3 spans 16 amino acids. The CDR3 DNA follows: TGTGCCACCAGTGATTTTTCCGGACTAGCGGGAGGAAGGCAGTTCTTC. Translating it yields CATSDFSGLAGGRQFF.

V and J are TRBV29-1 and TRBJ1-3, with D hard to call. CDR3 length: 11 residues. V lost 3 bases to trimming and J lost 3 bases, with 3 bases between them. Germline assignment: CDR1 SQVTM and CDR2 ANQGSEA. The CDR3 spells CSVDRGNTIYF. CDR3 coding DNA: TGCAGCGTTGACCGTGGAAACACCATATATTTT.

The rearrangement joins TRBV12-3 or TRBV12-4 to TRBJ2-7, with TRBD2 matching over 13 bases. V was pared by 6 bases and J by 1 base, with 6 bases of the junction left unmatched. This CDR3 comprises 16 residues. The CDR3 loop is CASRPGLAGVSYEQYF. The CDR3 DNA reads as TGTGCCAGCAGACCTGGACTAGCGGGAGTGTCCTACGAGCAGTACTTC.

This rearrangement joins TRBV6-2 or TRBV6-3 to TRBJ2-5, with D perhaps matching TRBD1 (5 bases). Between the trimmed V and J ends, which lost 6 bases and 1 base, there was a span of 21 bases. CDR1 is MNHEY, CDR2 SVGEGT, per germline. CDR3 size: 17 residues. The CDR3 sequence is CASSALTRGAVQETQYF. DNA of the CDR3: TGTGCCAGCAGCGCACTGACAAGGGGCGCGGTCCAAGAGACCCAGTACTTC.

This clonotype has a count of ten or more. The chain has TRBV12-3 or TRBV12-4 and TRBJ1-1; 7 positions agree with TRBD1. J was trimmed by 0 bases and V by 7 bases; bases with no gene match: 8. The CDR3 runs to 15 residues. The CDR3 bases are TGTGCCAGCAACTTAGGGGGACAGTTGAACACTGAAGCTTTCTTT. Its protein product is CASNLGGQLNTEAFF.

This clonotype appeared many times. The V and J genes are TRBV29-1 and TRBJ2-1; 9 positions match TRBD2. CDR3 length: 14 residues. With V trimmed by 4 bases and J by 4 bases, 5 bases remained unmatched. Germline CDR1 reads SQVTM; CDR2 reads ANQGSEA. The CDR3 region has the DNA TGCAGCGTTGTGGGACTAGCATCTTACAATGAGCAGTTCTTC. Translation gives CSVVGLASYNEQFF.

Comments on this clonotype: Given a much more abundant clone one base away, this may be a read error. The V and J genes are TRBV5-1 and TRBJ2-2, with D possibly TRBD2 on 5 matching bases. The CDR3 runs to 15 residues. The germline V gene has CDR1 SGHRS and CDR2 YFSETQ. The CDR3 DNA sequence: TGCGCCAGCAGCGCCGCCCGGACGAACACCGGGGAGCTGTCTTTT. It yields the protein CASSAARTNTGELSF.

CDR3 amino acids: CASSYSPTGTEAFF. The CDR3 DNA sequence: TGTGCCAGCAGCTATAGCCCGACCGGCACTGAAGCTTTCTTT. V gene TRBV11-2 combines with J gene TRBJ1-1, with unresolved D. The CDR3 extends over 14 amino acids. The V gene's germline CDR1 is SGHAT and CDR2 FQNNGV. The germline V and J ends were trimmed by 4 bases and 4 bases, with 13 bases remaining between them.

This chain uses TRBV9 with TRBJ2-1, with D tentatively TRBD1 or TRBD2 (6 bases each). Trimming pared 2 bases from V and 6 bases from J, leaving 15 bases between. The CDR3 extends over 15 amino acids. The germline V gene encodes CDR1 SGDLS and CDR2 YYNGEE. In DNA, the CDR3 is TGTGCCAGCAGCGTTGATGGGGGGCGCGGCAATGAGCAGTTCTTC. Its translation: CASSVDGGRGNEQFF.

The V and J genes are TRBV5-6 and TRBJ2-7; 9 nucleotides match TRBD2. Germline values: CDR1 SGHDT, CDR2 YYEEEE. V dropped 6 bases and J dropped 2; count of bases not matched to a gene: 6. The CDR3 totals 14 residues. The chain's CDR3 is CASNGLAGPYEQYF. The CDR3 nucleotides are TGTGCCAGCAATGGTCTAGCGGGACCCTACGAGCAGTACTTC. The full variable domain, with the rest looked up from reference TRBV5-6 and TRBJ2-7, is DAGVTQSPTHLIKTRGQQVTLRCSPKSGHDTVSWYQQALGQGPQFIFQYYEEEERQRGNFPDRFSGHQFPNYSSELNVNALLLGDSALYLCASNGLAGPYEQYFGPGTRLTVT.

This clonotype was seen at least ten times. CDR3 nucleotide sequence: TGTGCCAGCAGACGAGGTTGGGACTACGAGCAGTACTTC. It specifies CASRRGWDYEQYF. This rearrangement joins TRBV6-1 to TRBJ2-7; no firm D call. With 6 bases removed from V and 3 bases from J, the gap between germline ends came to 12 bases. Germline CDR1 and CDR2: MNHNS and SASEGT. CDR3 length equals 13 residues.

This clonotype was found once. J is TRBJ2-1 and V is TRBV6-1; D uncertain. The CDR3 has 13 residues. Per germline, CDR1 MNHNS and CDR2 SASEGT. Trimming removed 7 bases from V and 9 bases from J, with 16 bases in between. CDR3 sequence reads: CASTLDGVGEQFF. CDR3 in DNA: TGTGCCAGCACCCTAGATGGGGTGGGTGAGCAGTTCTTC.

There are many counts of this clonotype. This chain uses TRBV30 with TRBJ1-1; weak D call: TRBD1 (5 bases). V was cut by 0 bases and J by 6 bases, with 23 bases left in between. Germline-derived CDR1 and CDR2 are GTSNPN and SVGIG (reference sequence). CDR3 length equals 17 residues. The CDR3 reads CAWSVDVGEGWGAEAFF. DNA for the CDR3: TGTGCCTGGAGTGTGGATGTCGGAGAGGGCTGGGGGGCTGAAGCTTTCTTT.

This clonotype was seen ten or more times. The V call is TRBV11-3, the J call TRBJ2-1, with 8 bases lining up with TRBD2. Germline V lookup: CDR1 SGHNT, CDR2 YENEEA. The CDR3 has 13 residues. The V gene end was trimmed by 5 bases and the J gene end by 9 bases; junction bases not matched to a gene: 6. The CDR3 DNA sequence: TGTGCCAGCAGCCAGGTAGCGGGGACTGAGCAGTTCTTC. It codes for CASSQVAGTEQFF.

This clonotype was picked up many times. This chain links TRBV7-2 with TRBJ2-5; 7 nucleotides match TRBD2. Trimming at V came to 1 base and at J to 1 base, leaving 12 bases not matched to a gene. Germline V CDR1 and CDR2: SGHTA, FQGNSA. This CDR3 has 18 amino acids. Written as DNA, the CDR3 is TGTGCCAGCAGCTTAGGTGTCGGGAGCGGGGCCTTCCAAGAGACCCAGTACTTC. Amino acid sequence: CASSLGVGSGAFQETQYF.

This clonotype was recorded many times. The rearrangement uses TRBV11-2 and TRBJ2-3; the match to TRBD2 covers 10 bases. Germline CDR1 and CDR2: SGHAT and FQNNGV. The ends lost 0 bases at V and 9 bases at J; junction bases unmatched: 6. The CDR3 length is 15 residues. The CDR3 is CASSLDPAGGQTQYF. The CDR3 nucleotides are TGTGCCAGCAGCTTAGATCCAGCGGGAGGGCAAACGCAGTATTTT.

This clonotype showed up just a few times. V is TRBV9 and J is TRBJ2-3, with D unclear. V lost 4 bases, J lost 5 bases, and 11 bases lay in between. The CDR3 extends over 13 amino acids. Looked up from germline, CDR1 is SGDLS and CDR2 is YYNGEE. In nucleotides, the CDR3 is TGTGCCAGCAGCTCCTCCCCAAAAGATACGCAGTATTTT. Residues: CASSSSPKDTQYF.

This clonotype was recorded at least ten times. The chain employs TRBV28 and TRBJ1-2; D gene ambiguous. V was trimmed by 5 bases and J by 1 base, leaving 14 bases between them. This CDR3 contains 15 residues. CDR1 MDHEN and CDR2 SYDVKM come from the germline V gene. The chain's CDR3 is CASSPPVSFNYGYTF. The CDR3 nucleotides read TGTGCCAGCAGTCCCCCCGTGTCATTTAACTATGGCTACACCTTC.

J is TRBJ2-1 and V is TRBV5-1; TRBD2 agrees at 13 bases. Germline V gene lookup returns CDR1 SGHRS and CDR2 YFSETQ. The V gene end was trimmed by 2 bases and the J gene end by 7 bases; junction bases not matched to a gene: 6. The CDR3 length is 16 residues. DNA of the CDR3: TGCGCCAGCAGCTTACGCGGGACTAGCGGGAAAAATGAGCAGTTCTTC. Translated: CASSLRGTSGKNEQFF.

This chain connects TRBV4-1 to TRBJ2-3, with 7 bases fitting TRBD2. Germline CDR1 MGHRA, CDR2 YSYEKL. The V and J ends lost 4 bases and 4 bases, in that order; junction bases with no gene match: 14. The CDR3 consists of 17 residues. This chain's CDR3 is CASSLYSGAGDADTQYF. The CDR3 DNA is TGCGCCAGCAGCCTCTACTCGGGTGCGGGAGACGCAGATACGCAGTATTTT.

This clonotype occurred many times. The chain employs TRBV3-1 and TRBJ2-1; no clear D gene. V was trimmed by 3 bases and J by 0 bases, leaving 15 bases between them. Germline CDR1 is LGHDT and CDR2 is YNNKEL (reference sequence). There are 17 residues in the CDR3. In DNA form, the CDR3 reads TGTGCCAGCAGCCAGGGGTCAGACGGAAGCTCCTACAATGAGCAGTTCTTC. This codes for CASSQGSDGSSYNEQFF.

This clonotype came up many times. The CDR3 sequence is CASSQGGRRFNEQFF. DNA of the CDR3: TGTGCCAGCAGTCAGGGGGGTCGTAGATTCAATGAGCAGTTCTTC. This chain links TRBV27 with TRBJ2-1; D might be TRBD1 (7 bases). Germline loops: CDR1 MNHEY, CDR2 SMNVEV (reference sequence). V was cut by 5 bases and J by 6 bases, with 17 bases left in between. The CDR3 sequence is 15 residues long.

The chain recombines TRBV5-1 with TRBJ2-7, with no clear D. In germline, CDR1 is SGHRS, CDR2 YFSETQ. The CDR3 has 13 residues. V was pared by 4 bases and J by 4 bases, with 12 bases between. DNA for the CDR3: TGCGCCAGCAGCGTACGACACCAATACGAGCAGTACTTC. This encodes CASSVRHQYEQYF.